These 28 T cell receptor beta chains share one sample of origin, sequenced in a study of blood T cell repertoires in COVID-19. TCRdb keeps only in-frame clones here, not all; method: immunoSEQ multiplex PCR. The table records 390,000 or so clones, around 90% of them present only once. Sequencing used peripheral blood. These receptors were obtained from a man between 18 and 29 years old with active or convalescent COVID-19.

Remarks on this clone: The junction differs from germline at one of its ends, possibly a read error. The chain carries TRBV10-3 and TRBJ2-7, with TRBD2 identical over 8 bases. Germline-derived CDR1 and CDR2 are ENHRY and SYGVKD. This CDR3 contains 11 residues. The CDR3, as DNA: TGCTCAAACGGGGGGGGCGTGGAGCAGTACTTC. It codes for CSNGGGVEQYF.

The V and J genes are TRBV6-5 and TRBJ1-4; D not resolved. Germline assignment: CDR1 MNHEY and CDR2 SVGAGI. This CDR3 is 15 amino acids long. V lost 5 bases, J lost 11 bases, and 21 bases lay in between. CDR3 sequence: CASSLSSIPLRKLFF. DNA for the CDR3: TGTGCCAGCAGTCTCTCTTCGATTCCCCTGAGGAAACTGTTTTTT.

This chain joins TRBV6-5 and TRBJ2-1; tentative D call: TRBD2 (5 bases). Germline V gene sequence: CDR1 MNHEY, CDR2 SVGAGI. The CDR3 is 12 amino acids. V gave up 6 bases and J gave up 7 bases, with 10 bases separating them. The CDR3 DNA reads TGTGCCAGCAGATCTTCGGGGAATGAGCAGTTCTTC. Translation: CASRSSGNEQFF.

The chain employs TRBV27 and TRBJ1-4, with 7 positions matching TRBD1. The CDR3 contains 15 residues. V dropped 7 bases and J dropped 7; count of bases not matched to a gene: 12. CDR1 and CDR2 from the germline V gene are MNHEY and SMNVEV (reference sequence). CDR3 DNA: TGTGCCAGCACCGAAACAGGGGCGGATTTTGAAAAACTGTTTTTT. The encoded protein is CASTETGADFEKLFF.

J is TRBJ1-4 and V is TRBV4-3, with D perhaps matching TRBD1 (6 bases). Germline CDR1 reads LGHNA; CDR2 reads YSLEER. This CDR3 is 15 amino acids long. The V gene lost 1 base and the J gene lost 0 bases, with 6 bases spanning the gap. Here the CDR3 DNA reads TGCGCCAGCAGCCAAGGGACAGCAACTAATGAAAAACTGTTTTTT. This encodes CASSQGTATNEKLFF.

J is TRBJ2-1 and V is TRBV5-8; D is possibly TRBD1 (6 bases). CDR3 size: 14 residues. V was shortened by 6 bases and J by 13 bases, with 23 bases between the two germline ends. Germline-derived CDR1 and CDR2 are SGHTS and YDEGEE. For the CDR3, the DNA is TGTGCCAGCACCACCCACGATTCAGGGGTATTTCAGTTCTTC. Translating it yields CASTTHDSGVFQFF.

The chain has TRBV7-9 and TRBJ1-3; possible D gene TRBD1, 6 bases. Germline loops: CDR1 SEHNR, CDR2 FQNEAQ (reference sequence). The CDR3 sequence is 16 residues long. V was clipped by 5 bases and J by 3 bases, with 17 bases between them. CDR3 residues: CASSPLAGASGNTIYF. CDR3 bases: TGTGCCAGCAGCCCACTGGCAGGGGCTAGTGGAAACACCATATATTTT.

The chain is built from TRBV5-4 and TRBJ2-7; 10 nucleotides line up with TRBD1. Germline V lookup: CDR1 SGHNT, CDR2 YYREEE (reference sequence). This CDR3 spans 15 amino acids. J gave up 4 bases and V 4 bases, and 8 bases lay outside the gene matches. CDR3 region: CASSIWTGGTYEQYF. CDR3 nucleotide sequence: TGTGCCAGCAGCATTTGGACAGGGGGAACATACGAGCAGTACTTC.

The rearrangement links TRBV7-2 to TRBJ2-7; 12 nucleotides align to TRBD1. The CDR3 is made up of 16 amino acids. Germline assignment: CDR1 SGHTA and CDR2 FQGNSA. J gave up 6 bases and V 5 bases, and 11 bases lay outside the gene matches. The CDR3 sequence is CASSPGLGTGGFEQYF. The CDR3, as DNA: TGTGCCAGCAGCCCGGGGCTGGGGACAGGGGGCTTCGAGCAGTACTTC.

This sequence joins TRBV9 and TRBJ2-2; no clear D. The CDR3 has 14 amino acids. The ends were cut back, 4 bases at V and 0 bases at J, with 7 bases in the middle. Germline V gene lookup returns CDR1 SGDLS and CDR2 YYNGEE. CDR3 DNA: TGTGCCAGCAGCCCTAGACCGAACACCGGGGAGCTGTTTTTT. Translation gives CASSPRPNTGELFF.

The CDR3 region is CASSLDREYTIYF. As DNA, the CDR3 is TGCGCCAGCAGCTTGGACAGGGAGTACACCATATATTTT. This rearrangement joins TRBV5-1 to TRBJ1-3; possibly TRBD1 for D (6 bases). CDR1 and CDR2 (germline): SGHRS, YFSETQ. This CDR3 has 13 residues. Between the trimmed V and J ends, which lost 0 bases and 8 bases, there was a span of 9 bases.

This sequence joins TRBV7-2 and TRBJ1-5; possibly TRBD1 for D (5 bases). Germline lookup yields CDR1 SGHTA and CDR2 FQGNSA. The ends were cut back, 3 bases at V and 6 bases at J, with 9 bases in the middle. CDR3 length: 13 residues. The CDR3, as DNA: TGTGCCAGCAGCTTTGACAGATCTCAGCCCCAGCATTTT. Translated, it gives CASSFDRSQPQHF.

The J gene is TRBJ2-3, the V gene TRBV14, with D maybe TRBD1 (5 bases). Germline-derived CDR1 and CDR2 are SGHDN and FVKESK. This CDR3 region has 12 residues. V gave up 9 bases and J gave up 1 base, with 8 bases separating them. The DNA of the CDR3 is TGTGCCAGGAGGACATGCACAGATACGCAGTATTTT. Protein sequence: CARRTCTDTQYF.

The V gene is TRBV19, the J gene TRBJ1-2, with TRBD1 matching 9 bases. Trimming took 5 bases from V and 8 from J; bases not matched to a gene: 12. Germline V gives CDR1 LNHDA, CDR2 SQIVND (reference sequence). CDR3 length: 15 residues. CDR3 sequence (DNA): TGTGCCAGTAGTGAAGCGGGACAGGGCTTAGGCGGCTACACCTTC. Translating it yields CASSEAGQGLGGYTF. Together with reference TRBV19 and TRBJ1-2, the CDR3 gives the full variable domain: DGGITQSPKYLFRKEGQNVTLSCEQNLNHDAMYWYRQDPGQGLRLIYYSQIVNDFQKGDIAEGYSVSREKKESFPLTVTSAQKNPTAFYLCASSEAGQGLGGYTFGSGTRLTVV.

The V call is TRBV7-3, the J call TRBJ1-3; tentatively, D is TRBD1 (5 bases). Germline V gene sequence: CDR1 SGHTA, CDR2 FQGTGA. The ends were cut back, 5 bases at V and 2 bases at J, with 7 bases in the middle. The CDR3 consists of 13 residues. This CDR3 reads CASSTTAGNTIYF. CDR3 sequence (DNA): TGTGCCAGCAGCACGACAGCTGGAAACACCATATATTTT.

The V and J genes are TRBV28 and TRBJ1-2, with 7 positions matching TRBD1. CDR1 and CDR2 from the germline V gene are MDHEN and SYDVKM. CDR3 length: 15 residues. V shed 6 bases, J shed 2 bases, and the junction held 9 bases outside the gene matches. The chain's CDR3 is CASRGQGVSNYGYTF. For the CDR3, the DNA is TGTGCCAGCAGGGGGCAGGGGGTCTCGAACTATGGCTACACCTTC.

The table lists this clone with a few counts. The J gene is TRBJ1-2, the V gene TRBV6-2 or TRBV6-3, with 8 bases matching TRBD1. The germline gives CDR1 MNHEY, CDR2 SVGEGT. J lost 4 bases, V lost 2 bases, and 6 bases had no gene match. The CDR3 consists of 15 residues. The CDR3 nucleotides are TGTGCCAGCAGTTACGGAGTGACAGGGGCCTATGGCTACACCTTC. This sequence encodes CASSYGVTGAYGYTF.

The CDR3 spells CASSLSGGGNQPQHF. CDR3 bases: TGTGCCAGCAGTCTTTCGGGGGGGGGCAATCAGCCCCAGCATTTT. V and J are TRBV16 and TRBJ1-5; D may be TRBD1 (5 bases). With 6 bases removed from V and 2 bases from J, the gap between germline ends came to 14 bases. Germline CDR1 KGHSY, CDR2 FQNENV. The CDR3 length is 15 residues.

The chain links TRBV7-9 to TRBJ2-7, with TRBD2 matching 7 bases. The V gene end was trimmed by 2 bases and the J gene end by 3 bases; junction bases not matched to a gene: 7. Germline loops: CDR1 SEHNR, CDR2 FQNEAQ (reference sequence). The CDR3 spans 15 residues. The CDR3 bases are TGTGCCAGCAGCTTACCGGGGGGACCATACTACGAGCAGTACTTC. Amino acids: CASSLPGGPYYEQYF.

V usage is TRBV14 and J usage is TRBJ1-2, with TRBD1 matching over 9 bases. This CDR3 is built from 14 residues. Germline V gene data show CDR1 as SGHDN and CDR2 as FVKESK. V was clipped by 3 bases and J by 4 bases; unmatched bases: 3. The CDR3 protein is CASSQSQGAYGYTF. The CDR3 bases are TGTGCCAGCAGCCAGTCACAGGGGGCCTATGGCTACACCTTC.

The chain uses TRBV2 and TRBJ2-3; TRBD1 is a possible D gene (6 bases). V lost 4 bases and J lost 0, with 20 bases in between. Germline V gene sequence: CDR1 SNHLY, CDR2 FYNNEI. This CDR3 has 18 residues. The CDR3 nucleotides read TGTGCCAGCAGTGTAGGCCCGTTCGGGACAACTAGCACAGATACGCAGTATTTT. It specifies CASSVGPFGTTSTDTQYF.

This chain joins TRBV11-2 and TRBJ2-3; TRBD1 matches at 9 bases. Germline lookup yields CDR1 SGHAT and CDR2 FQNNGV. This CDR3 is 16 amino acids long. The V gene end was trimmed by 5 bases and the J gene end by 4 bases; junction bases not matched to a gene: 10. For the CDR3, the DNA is TGTGCCAGCAGCAAACAGGGGGCGTTTATATCAGATACGCAGTATTTT. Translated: CASSKQGAFISDTQYF.

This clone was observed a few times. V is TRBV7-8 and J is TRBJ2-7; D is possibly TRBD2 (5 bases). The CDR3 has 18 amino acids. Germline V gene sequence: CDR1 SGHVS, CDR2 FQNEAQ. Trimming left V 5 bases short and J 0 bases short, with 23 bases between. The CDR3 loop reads CASSNRRRGQRSSYEQYF. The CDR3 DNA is TGTGCCAGCAGCAACAGACGGCGAGGGCAGCGAAGCTCCTACGAGCAGTACTTC.

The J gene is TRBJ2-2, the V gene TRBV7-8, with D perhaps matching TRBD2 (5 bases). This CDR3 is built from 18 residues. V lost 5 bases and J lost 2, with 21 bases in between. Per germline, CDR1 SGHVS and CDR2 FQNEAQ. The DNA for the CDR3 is TGTGCCAGCAGCAAGAGCGGACCTGCGAGGCTAAACACCGGGGAGCTGTTTTTT. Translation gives CASSKSGPARLNTGELFF.

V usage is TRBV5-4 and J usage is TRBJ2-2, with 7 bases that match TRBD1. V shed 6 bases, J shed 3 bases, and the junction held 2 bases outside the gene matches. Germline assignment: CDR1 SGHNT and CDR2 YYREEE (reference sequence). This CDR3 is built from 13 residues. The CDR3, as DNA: TGTGCCAGCACGGGACAGTACACCGGGGAGCTGTTTTTT. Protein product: CASTGQYTGELFF.

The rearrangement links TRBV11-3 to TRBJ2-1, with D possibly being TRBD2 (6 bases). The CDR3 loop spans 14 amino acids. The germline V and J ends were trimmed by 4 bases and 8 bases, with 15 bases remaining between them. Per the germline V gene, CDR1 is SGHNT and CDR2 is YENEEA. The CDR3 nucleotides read TGTGCCAGCAGCTCGACTAGTAAACGAGATGAGCAGTTCTTC. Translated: CASSSTSKRDEQFF. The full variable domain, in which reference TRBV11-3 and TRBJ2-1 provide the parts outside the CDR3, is EAGVVQSPRYKIIEKKQPVAFWCNPISGHNTLYWYLQNLGQGPELLIRYENEEAVDDSQLPKDRFSAERLKGVDSTLKIQPAELGDSAVYLCASSSTSKRDEQFFGPGTRLTVL.

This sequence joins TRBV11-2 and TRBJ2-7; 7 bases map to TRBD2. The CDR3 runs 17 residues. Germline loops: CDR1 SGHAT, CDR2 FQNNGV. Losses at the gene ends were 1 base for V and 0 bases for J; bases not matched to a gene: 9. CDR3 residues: CASSLATSGGSSYEQYF. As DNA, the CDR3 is TGTGCCAGCAGCTTAGCCACCTCGGGGGGAAGCTCCTACGAGCAGTACTTC.

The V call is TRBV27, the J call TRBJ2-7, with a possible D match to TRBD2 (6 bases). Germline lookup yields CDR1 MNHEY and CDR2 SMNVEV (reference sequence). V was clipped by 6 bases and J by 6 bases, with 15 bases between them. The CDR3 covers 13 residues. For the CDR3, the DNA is TGTGCCAGCAGCTCGCACCTCGGGGGCGAGCAGTACTTC. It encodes CASSSHLGGEQYF.